Listed here is a single T cell receptor beta chain. This sample is drawn from a study of blood T cell repertoires in COVID-19. About the research overall: The United States, Italy and Spain were the sources of the acute and convalescent COVID-19 samples.

The CDR3 covers 20 residues. Trimming at V came to 4 bases and at J to 4 bases, leaving 18 bases not matched to a gene. From germline, CDR1 is SGHRS and CDR2 YFSETQ. In the original workflow: Amplification from reference gene primers served as the basis for estimated nucleated cell counts. The data were produced by immunoSEQ multiplex PCR, yet TCRdb's version contains in-frame clones alone and is incomplete. V and J calls and clone size are as listed in that table; D and trimming were resolved from the DNA. In the table there are about 150,000 clones, around three quarters of which are singletons. The specimen was peripheral blood. The sequence was obtained from a man of 80 years or more with acute or convalescent COVID-19. The rearrangement joins TRBV5-1 to TRBJ2-6; the match to TRBD1 covers 9 bases. The DNA for the CDR3 is TGCGCCAGCAGCCGAGTACAAGCCGGGACAGGGACGGGAGGGGCCAACGTCCTGACTTTC. Encoded protein: CASSRVQAGTGTGGANVLTF.